This T cell receptor (beta chain) stems from a study of regulatory T cells in long-lasting Graves disease. Germline CDR1 reads LNHDA; CDR2 reads SQIVND (reference sequence). The CDR3 loop spans 14 amino acids. J gave up 7 bases and V 3 bases, and 0 bases lay outside the gene matches. Construction of TCR beta libraries relied on iRepertoire HTBI primers and on Arm-PCR targeting CDR3 regions. A single record per CDR3 protein comes from TCRdb applying MiXCR to the multiplex PCR reads. The sample carries about 530,000 distinct CDR3 sequences, approximately 16% recorded once. The time point denotes: newly diagnosed GD, antithyroid drugs for less than 3 months. PBMC RNA served as the TCR library source. These data were likewise used in another study, on T cells in Graves' hyperthyroidism and ophthalmopathy. Per that paper: Clinical symptoms, serum thyroxine and TRAb, thyroid ultrasound and orbital computed tomography together formed the diagnostic basis.

The sequence was obtained from a woman aged 35-65 years with Graves disease. V usage is TRBV19 and J usage is TRBJ1-4; 12 nucleotides agree with TRBD1. The source was peripheral blood mononuclear cells (PBMCs), collected at new diagnosis, from a patient treated with antithyroid drugs. CDR3 protein: CASSMGQGAEKLFF. In nucleotides, the CDR3 is TGTGCCAGTAGTATGGGACAGGGGGCTGAAAAACTGTTTTTT. The complete variable domain, with remaining parts taken from reference TRBV19 and TRBJ1-4, reads DGGITQSPKYLFRKEGQNVTLSCEQNLNHDAMYWYRQDPGQGLRLIYYSQIVNDFQKGDIAEGYSVSREKKESFPLTVTSAQKNPTAFYLCASSMGQGAEKLFFGSGTQLSVL.